This paragraph reports one T cell receptor beta chain. Its antigen specificity is not known. Per-nucleotide qualities are absent, and no much larger clonotype sits a single base away. At study entry, adolescents were screened for latent tuberculosis infection by tuberculin skin test and QuantiFERON-TB GOLD In-Tube IGRA. Immunosequencing of unsorted cryopreserved PBMC covered, on average, about 100,000 T cells per clinical donor. Eleven high schools in the Worcester region of the Western Cape, South Africa, served as enrollment sites for adolescents aged 12 to 18 years. Ten M. tuberculosis-infected adolescents and roughly ten uninfected adolescents were selected, with the two groups matched for age and sex. Adolescent PBMC were isolated from freshly drawn heparinized blood by density centrifugation and cryopreserved. The sample is drawn from a study of T cells in tuberculosis (dated by TCRdb to 2016 to 2018). Regarding the complete study: In the study, CD1B tetramers and high-throughput TCR immunosequencing were combined to characterize T cells specific for the mycobacterial lipid antigen glucose monomycolate (GMM). In a South African clinical cohort, IGRA-negative adolescents, IGRA-positive adolescents with latent tuberculosis and adults with active tuberculosis were compared, with more than 8 people in each group. What the study reported, not specific to this receptor: Clinical samples were selected based on the availability of cryopreserved specimens, with adults included as active tuberculosis cases and adolescents included as controls. Smaller NN-distances were partly driven by shorter CDR3-alpha lengths in active tuberculosis patients, and statistical significance was not reached for the TCR-beta difference. Active tuberculosis TCR-alpha repertoires showed smaller mean NN-distances to GMM-specific TCRs than IGRA-negative controls, suggesting clonal expansion of these TCRs. An accuracy of 87% (AUROC approximately 0.93) was reached by a classifier using the diverse GMM-specific repertoire, compared with under 75% accuracy when GEM motif frequencies were used.

V and J lose 5 bases and 3 bases, and a span of 10 bases separates them. For CDR1 and CDR2, the germline V gene (reference sequence) lists SSHAT and FNYEAQ. From the cysteine up to the phenylalanine, the CDR3 has a length of 14 residues. The kept DNA is CDR3 alone, 42 bases in frame from the first base. The immunoSEQ multiplex PCR assay was used to generate TCR libraries, with TCR-beta and/or TCR-alpha/delta assays applied to each sample. The amplified TCR libraries were sequenced on the Illumina high-throughput platform. The original pipeline was this. Clustering and dimensionality reduction relied on pairwise TCRdist distances among GMM-specific receptors from T cells that were either sorted ex vivo or expanded in vitro. Each clinical repertoire received a mean NN-distance score, defined as the average TCRdist to the nearest 10% of tetramer-positive reference sequences. GEM TCR motif frequency was calculated as the fraction of unique TCRs that matched known GEM sequences in V/J usage and CDR3 length. Linear discriminant analysis with leave-one-out cross-validation, implemented in scikit-learn, was used to classify active tuberculosis. Sourced from immuneACCESS, this table was stored by TCRdb with only in-frame sequences that have V and J called. A share of the clones is absent; for the studies checked, an unresolved V gene accounts for under half, and the remainder has no known explanation. The D gene and trimming were derived from the DNA, and the V and J assignments and clone size from that table. Counted in this sample were 25,000 to 40,000 clones; roughly 90% of them appeared once. The ten most abundant clones make up about 7.4% of the sample.

The material sequenced was PBMCs. This clonotype was sampled from a donor aged 5 to 30 with latent tuberculosis or without tuberculosis infection. Some clones in this sample may be carry-over from other donors' samples. Here the chain combines TRBV7-7 and TRBJ2-2, with the identity of the D gene unclear. The CDR3 here reads CASSTNIYTGELFF. The DNA sequence reads TGTGCCAGCAGCACTAATATCTACACCGGGGAGCTGTTTTTT.